The 14 T cell receptor beta chains given below trace back to one sample, sequenced in a study of cytomegalovirus exposure and HLA in healthy donors. Both 60 Vbeta primers and 13 Jbeta primers went into the PCR. Generated by immunoSEQ multiplex PCR, the TCRdb table keeps only in-frame clones and is missing some. The table lists roughly 78,000 clones, about 60% of them singletons. Sequenced input: PBMCs. The receptors here all came from a man aged 25-45 years in good health and CMV-seropositive.

This clone appeared once. V is TRBV30 and J is TRBJ2-7; 10 bases align to TRBD1. Germline CDR1 is GTSNPN and CDR2 is SVGIG (reference sequence). Trimming at V came to 2 bases and at J to 3 bases, leaving 4 bases not matched to a gene. This CDR3 is built from 14 residues. The CDR3 DNA reads as TGTGCCTGGAGTTCAGGGACAGGGGTCTACGAGCAGTACTTC. It yields the protein CAWSSGTGVYEQYF.

The chain carries TRBV4-3 and TRBJ2-1; TRBD2 might be the D (6 bases). The germline gives CDR1 LGHNA, CDR2 YSLEER. CDR3 length equals 13 residues. V lost 0 bases to trimming and J lost 9 bases, with 9 bases between them. The CDR3 loop is CASSQEEGPEQFF. Here the CDR3 DNA reads TGCGCCAGCAGCCAAGAGGAGGGACCTGAGCAGTTCTTC.

The chain uses TRBV27 and TRBJ2-5; D perhaps matches TRBD2 (6 bases). The CDR3 has 15 residues. The V end lost 3 bases, the J end lost 5 bases, and 16 bases lay between the germline ends. Looked up from germline, CDR1 is MNHEY and CDR2 is SMNVEV (reference sequence). CDR3 sequence: CASSFQLAEWETQYF. The CDR3 DNA is TGTGCCAGCAGTTTCCAACTAGCTGAGTGGGAGACCCAGTACTTC.

The chain recombines TRBV28 with TRBJ2-7; 9 nucleotides match TRBD1. This CDR3 is built from 16 residues. Per the germline V gene, CDR1 is MDHEN and CDR2 is SYDVKM. Trimming took 4 bases from V and 2 from J; bases not matched to a gene: 9. The chain's CDR3 is CASSYPRDRDPYEQYF. For the CDR3, the DNA is TGTGCCAGCAGTTACCCCCGGGACAGGGACCCCTACGAGCAGTACTTC.

The chain carries TRBV6-5 and TRBJ2-1; 10 bases match TRBD2. This CDR3 is built from 15 residues. The V and J ends lost 0 bases and 7 bases, in that order; junction bases with no gene match: 3. Germline values: CDR1 MNHEY, CDR2 SVGAGI. The CDR3 coding sequence is TGTGCCAGCAGTTACTCCCGGACTAGCGGAAATGAGCAGTTCTTC. Protein: CASSYSRTSGNEQFF.

V and J are TRBV11-2 and TRBJ2-1; TRBD2 aligns across 8 bases. The germline CDR1 and CDR2 sequences are SGHAT and FQNNGV. This CDR3 region has 18 residues. V was pared by 5 bases and J by 7 bases, with 19 bases of the junction left unmatched. CDR3 nucleotide sequence: TGTGCCAGCAGCCCCGGGAGGGGTGCGAGCGGGAGCGAAAATGAGCAGTTCTTC. Translating it yields CASSPGRGASGSENEQFF.

The CDR3 region is CASRPGQEANTEAFF. CDR3 sequence (DNA): TGTGCCAGCAGACCCGGACAGGAGGCGAACACTGAAGCTTTCTTT. V is TRBV6-4 and J is TRBJ1-1; 7 nucleotides line up with TRBD1. Unmatched junction bases numbered 8, after V lost 6 bases and J lost 1 base. The CDR3 has 15 amino acids. Germline V CDR1 and CDR2: MRHNA, SNTAGT.

As DNA, the CDR3 is TGTGCCAGCAGTGAGAGAGGGCTCTACTACAATGAGCAGTTCTTC. Translating it yields CASSERGLYYNEQFF. The V and J genes are TRBV2 and TRBJ2-1; D is perhaps TRBD2 (5 bases). The CDR3 contains 15 residues. V was clipped by 3 bases and J by 3 bases, with 12 bases between them. Germline lookup yields CDR1 SNHLY and CDR2 FYNNEI. Based on the CDR3 plus reference TRBV2 and TRBJ2-1, the full variable domain is EPEVTQTPSHQVTQMGQEVILRCVPISNHLYFYWYRQILGQKVEFLVSFYNNEISEKSEIFDDQFSVERPDGSNFTLKIRSTKLEDSAMYFCASSERGLYYNEQFFGPGTRLTVL.

V usage is TRBV19 and J usage is TRBJ2-3, with a possible D match to TRBD1 (5 bases). The V and J ends lost 7 bases and 8 bases respectively, with 16 bases between them. The CDR3 is made up of 13 amino acids. The V gene's germline CDR1 is LNHDA and CDR2 SQIVND (reference sequence). Written as DNA, the CDR3 is TGTGCCAGTAAGGACCAGACAGTCGGTACGCAGTATTTT. It translates to CASKDQTVGTQYF.

This clone was seen once. This rearrangement joins TRBV19 to TRBJ2-7; 7 bases match TRBD1. The trim removed 3 bases at V and 0 bases at J, leaving 8 bases unmatched. CDR3 length equals 16 residues. Per germline, CDR1 LNHDA and CDR2 SQIVND (reference sequence). The CDR3 nucleotides are TGTGCCAGTAGTATTCCAGGGGGATGGAGCTCCTACGAGCAGTACTTC. This codes for CASSIPGGWSSYEQYF.

This clone was seen a few times. The rearrangement uses TRBV11-2 and TRBJ2-7; tentative D call: TRBD1 (6 bases). CDR3 length: 14 amino acids. Deletions cut 3 bases from V and 0 bases from J, with 9 bases between. CDR1 is SGHAT, CDR2 FQNNGV, per germline. The CDR3 protein is CASSFSRGSYEQYF. The DNA of the CDR3 is TGTGCCAGCAGCTTTTCCAGGGGCTCCTACGAGCAGTACTTC.

The chain combines TRBV11-3 with TRBJ2-7; tentative D call: TRBD2 (5 bases). CDR1 is SGHNT and CDR2 is YENEEA in the germline V gene. V lost 5 bases and J 0 bases, leaving 11 bases between the germline ends. CDR3 length: 14 amino acids. Here the CDR3 DNA reads TGTGCCAGCAGCCTTGGACTCAGCTCCTACGAGCAGTACTTC. Residues: CASSLGLSSYEQYF.

The chain combines TRBV11-2 with TRBJ2-1; no firm D call. This CDR3 region has 13 residues. V was pared by 0 bases and J by 9 bases, with 9 bases between. Germline-derived CDR1 and CDR2 are SGHAT and FQNNGV. The CDR3 bases are TGTGCCAGCAGCTTAGAGAGCTCGGGTGAGCAGTTCTTC. Encoded protein: CASSLESSGEQFF.

The gene calls are TRBV11-2 and TRBJ2-7, with 9 bases matching TRBD2. Unmatched junction bases numbered 9, after V lost 0 bases and J lost 6 bases. The germline gives CDR1 SGHAT, CDR2 FQNNGV. The CDR3 loop spans 16 amino acids. Written as DNA, the CDR3 is TGTGCCAGCAGCTTAGAGGCAGGCGGGGGGGCGAGCGAGCAGTACTTC. Translation: CASSLEAGGGASEQYF.